This T cell receptor beta chain was identified in a study of blood T cell repertoires in COVID-19. Original processing methods: Estimated nucleated cell counts came from reference gene primer amplification. Data came from immunoSEQ multiplex PCR; TCRdb stores just in-frame clones and leaves some out. V, J and clone size derive from that table, while D and trimming were established from the DNA sequence. Of roughly 260,000 clones listed, around 90% are singletons. The ends were cut back, 2 bases at V and 7 bases at J, with 12 bases in the middle. This CDR3 contains 15 residues. CDR1 MNHEY and CDR2 SVGAGI come from the germline V gene.

The J gene is TRBJ1-6, the V gene TRBV6-5; unclear D gene. The source is a woman between 35 and 50 years old with acute or convalescent COVID-19. What was sequenced was peripheral blood. CDR3 loop: CASSYRAGKNSPLHF. The CDR3, as DNA: TGTGCCAGCAGTTACAGAGCGGGGAAGAATTCACCCCTCCACTTT.